Below, 16 T cell receptor beta chains from the same sample are listed, as sequenced in a study of shared T cell receptors in the human thymus. The table came from immunoSEQ multiplex PCR; TCRdb's copy has only in-frame clones and leaves some out. The sample lists approximately 660,000 clones, 70% to 90% seen once, with roughly 0.0097% in the top ten. The data also belong to a second study, concerning human thymus T cells.

Input material: thymocytes. All receptors derive from a boy in the first two years of life with a congenital heart defect.

This sequence joins TRBV7-8 and TRBJ2-2; 13 nucleotides line up with TRBD2. The germline CDR1 and CDR2 sequences are SGHVS and FQNEAQ. Trimming at V came to 5 bases and at J to 0 bases, leaving 3 bases not matched to a gene. There are 17 residues in the CDR3. Here the CDR3 DNA reads TGTGCCAGCAGCCGGACTAGCGGGAGATCGAACACCGGGGAGCTGTTTTTT. It encodes CASSRTSGRSNTGELFF.

The chain joins TRBV6-1 to TRBJ1-2; the match to TRBD1 covers 8 bases. The CDR3 runs to 17 residues. V shed 2 bases, J shed 1 base, and the junction held 9 bases outside the gene matches. CDR1 is MNHNS, CDR2 SASEGT, per germline. The CDR3 region has the DNA TGTGCCAGCAGTGAATTGGGACAGGCACCACTTAACTATGGCTACACCTTC. The encoded protein is CASSELGQAPLNYGYTF.

The chain has TRBV10-3 and TRBJ2-7; D gene unclear. V was pared by 6 bases and J by 2 bases, with 14 bases between. CDR3 length equals 14 residues. CDR1 is ENHRY and CDR2 is SYGVKD in the germline V gene. The CDR3 DNA is TGTGCCATCAGAACTGGCCAGGAAACCTACGAGCAGTACTTC. It encodes CAIRTGQETYEQYF.

The rearrangement joins TRBV27 to TRBJ2-5, with D perhaps matching TRBD2 (6 bases). There are 13 residues in the CDR3. Germline-derived CDR1 and CDR2 are MNHEY and SMNVEV (reference sequence). V was pared by 5 bases and J by 5 bases, with 12 bases between. The CDR3 is CASSPRDWETQYF. CDR3 DNA: TGTGCCAGCAGTCCCCGGGACTGGGAGACCCAGTACTTC.

The CDR3 protein is CASSLQGLRPQHF. The CDR3 coding sequence is TGTGCCAGCAGCTTACAGGGTCTTAGGCCCCAGCATTTT. The chain is built from TRBV5-6 and TRBJ1-5, with a possible D match to TRBD1 (6 bases). The length of the CDR3 is 13 residues. Germline assignment: CDR1 SGHDT and CDR2 YYEEEE. Trimming took 2 bases from V and 9 from J, leaving 12 bases between them.

The genes are TRBV28 and TRBJ2-7, with 10 nucleotides matching TRBD2. Unmatched junction bases numbered 10, after V lost 1 base and J lost 7 bases. There are 16 residues in the CDR3. Germline values: CDR1 MDHEN, CDR2 SYDVKM. CDR3 nucleotides: TGTGCCAGCAGTTTATTAGGGCTAGCGGGAGTTGGTGAGCAGTACTTC. Protein: CASSLLGLAGVGEQYF.

This chain links TRBV29-1 with TRBJ1-4; tentatively, D is TRBD1 (5 bases). The germline V gene encodes CDR1 SQVTM and CDR2 ANQGSEA. V lost 5 bases to trimming and J lost 3 bases, with 16 bases between them. This CDR3 has 15 amino acids. CDR3 protein: CSVSTVSGANEKLFF. In DNA, the CDR3 is TGCAGCGTTTCGACAGTTTCCGGAGCTAATGAAAAACTGTTTTTT.

The chain has TRBV7-3 and TRBJ2-7; D may be TRBD2 (6 bases). CDR1 is SGHTA, CDR2 FQGTGA, per germline. V shed 5 bases and J shed 3 bases, with 17 bases lying between them. The CDR3 spans 15 residues. CDR3 nucleotide sequence: TGTGCCAGCAGCCCCGCCGGGGGTAGTGGCTACGAGCAGTACTTC. The encoded protein is CASSPAGGSGYEQYF.

The rearrangement links TRBV5-8 to TRBJ1-5, with 8 bases lining up with TRBD1. CDR3 length: 15 amino acids. V trimming: 5 bases; J trimming: 3 bases; junction bases outside the gene matches: 7. Germline values: CDR1 SGHTS, CDR2 YDEGEE. The CDR3 DNA reads as TGTGCCAGCAGTCCCGGGACAGGATTCAATCAGCCCCAGCATTTT. As protein: CASSPGTGFNQPQHF.

The chain links TRBV18 to TRBJ2-7; D is perhaps TRBD1 (6 bases). Germline V gene sequence: CDR1 KGHSH, CDR2 LQKENI. Trimming took 3 bases from V and 4 from J, leaving 16 bases between them. The CDR3 has 15 amino acids. The CDR3 DNA sequence: TGTGCCAGCTCACCTCCAGACAGGAGAGGGTACGAGCAGTACTTC. This gives the protein CASSPPDRRGYEQYF.

The J gene is TRBJ2-7, the V gene TRBV5-6; TRBD2 aligns across 11 bases. Trimming at V came to 4 bases and at J to 7 bases, leaving 10 bases not matched to a gene. CDR1 is SGHDT and CDR2 is YYEEEE in the germline V gene. The CDR3 is 15 residues long. CDR3 sequence: CASSHLAGGRKEQYF. The CDR3 nucleotides are TGTGCCAGCAGCCACTTAGCGGGAGGGCGTAAAGAGCAGTACTTC.

This clone appeared a single time. The chain uses TRBV7-9 and TRBJ2-1; 10 bases are shared with TRBD2. With V trimmed by 2 bases and J by 3 bases, 10 bases remained unmatched. The CDR3 is made up of 18 amino acids. The V gene's germline CDR1 is SEHNR and CDR2 FQNEAQ (reference sequence). The CDR3, as DNA: TGTGCCAGCAGCTTAATGGCTAGCGGGAGTGGGGTCTACAATGAGCAGTTCTTC. It specifies CASSLMASGSGVYNEQFF.

The chain carries TRBV6-5 and TRBJ2-1; 9 nucleotides agree with TRBD2. Germline V gene sequence: CDR1 MNHEY, CDR2 SVGAGI. CDR3 length: 15 amino acids. The ends lost 6 bases at V and 5 bases at J; junction bases unmatched: 8. CDR3 in amino acids: CASSIIAGVHNEQFF. DNA for the CDR3: TGTGCCAGCAGCATAATAGCGGGAGTGCACAATGAGCAGTTCTTC.

V is TRBV5-6 and J is TRBJ2-7; perhaps TRBD1 as D (6 bases). Trimming removed 4 bases from V and 1 base from J, with 15 bases in between. From germline, CDR1 is SGHDT and CDR2 YYEEEE. The CDR3 spans 15 residues. CDR3 loop: CASSNTTGPSYEQYF. The CDR3 region has the DNA TGTGCCAGCAGCAACACGACAGGCCCGTCCTACGAGCAGTACTTC. The whole variable domain, filled in from reference TRBV5-6 and TRBJ2-7, reads DAGVTQSPTHLIKTRGQQVTLRCSPKSGHDTVSWYQQALGQGPQFIFQYYEEEERQRGNFPDRFSGHQFPNYSSELNVNALLLGDSALYLCASSNTTGPSYEQYFGPGTRLTVT.

The chain links TRBV19 to TRBJ1-5; D possibly corresponds to TRBD1 (5 bases). This CDR3 is built from 15 residues. V lost 5 bases to trimming and J lost 5 bases, with 16 bases between them. The germline V gene has CDR1 LNHDA and CDR2 SQIVND (reference sequence). The CDR3, as DNA: TGTGCCAGTAGTCCCCCCGGGACTCATGATCAGCCCCAGCATTTT. This sequence encodes CASSPPGTHDQPQHF.

The chain recombines TRBV6-1 with TRBJ2-7, with 9 bases lining up with TRBD1. Germline trimming cut 4 bases from V and 6 bases from J; bases unmatched to any gene: 4. From germline, CDR1 is MNHNS and CDR2 SASEGT. The CDR3 has 13 amino acids. The CDR3 here is CASSATGGVEQYF. In nucleotides, the CDR3 is TGTGCCAGCAGTGCTACAGGGGGCGTCGAGCAGTACTTC.